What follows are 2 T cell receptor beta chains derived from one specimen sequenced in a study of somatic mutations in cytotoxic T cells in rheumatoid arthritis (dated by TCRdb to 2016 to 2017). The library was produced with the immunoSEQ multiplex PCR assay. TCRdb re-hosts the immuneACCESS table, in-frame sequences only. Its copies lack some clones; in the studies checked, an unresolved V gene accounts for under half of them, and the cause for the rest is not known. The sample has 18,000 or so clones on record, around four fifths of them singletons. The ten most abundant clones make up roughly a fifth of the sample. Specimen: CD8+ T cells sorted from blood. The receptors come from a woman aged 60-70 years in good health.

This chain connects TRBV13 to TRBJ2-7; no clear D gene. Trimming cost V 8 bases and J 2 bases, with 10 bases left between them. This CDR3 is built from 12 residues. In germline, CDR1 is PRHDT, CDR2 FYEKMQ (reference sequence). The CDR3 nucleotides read TGTGCCAGCTCCATAGGGCCCTACGAGCAGTACTTC. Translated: CASSIGPYEQYF.

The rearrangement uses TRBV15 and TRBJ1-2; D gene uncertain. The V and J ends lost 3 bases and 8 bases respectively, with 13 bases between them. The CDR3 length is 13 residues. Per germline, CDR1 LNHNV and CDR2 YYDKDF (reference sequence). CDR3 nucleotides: TGTGCCACCAGCAGGCGGACCTTAGCGGGCTACACCTTC. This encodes CATSRRTLAGYTF.